Following are 19 T cell receptor beta chains from one sample sequenced in a study of shared clonotypes between healthy human individuals. Sequencing was performed with immunoSEQ multiplex PCR; in TCRdb, only in-frame clones are kept and a portion is missing. The top ten clones hold around 12% of a sample with hundreds of thousands of clones, around three quarters of them seen once. Sequencing input: PBMCs. The receptor set was obtained from a woman between 40 and 50 years old in good health. Some clones in this sample may be carry-over from other donors' samples.

The chain carries TRBV18 and TRBJ2-7; D is ambiguous. CDR3 length: 13 amino acids. Germline CDR1 reads KGHSH; CDR2 reads LQKENI. V gave up 2 bases and J gave up 1 base, with 6 bases separating them. In nucleotides, the CDR3 is TGTGCCAGCTCACCAGAGATGTCCTACGAGCAGTACTTC. It encodes CASSPEMSYEQYF.

As for this clone: A far larger clone is off by one base, so a read error is likely. Other DNA sequences in this specimen translate into the identical CDR3. The chain uses TRBV30 and TRBJ2-7; 10 nucleotides agree with TRBD2. Germline CDR1 and CDR2: GTSNPN and SVGIG (reference sequence). There are 14 residues in the CDR3. CDR3 protein: CAWSVLAGSYEQYF. CDR3 bases: TGCGCCTGGAGTGTACTAGCGGGGTCCTACGAGCAGTACTTC.

This clone was recorded only once. V is TRBV19 and J is TRBJ1-1; 7 bases align to TRBD1. Germline V gene sequence: CDR1 LNHDA, CDR2 SQIVND (reference sequence). The CDR3 runs to 14 residues. V dropped 5 bases and J dropped 8; count of bases not matched to a gene: 11. The CDR3 sequence: CASSPGQARREAFF. The CDR3 DNA follows: TGTGCCAGTAGTCCCGGACAGGCTCGACGGGAAGCTTTCTTT.

This chain uses TRBV7-8 with TRBJ2-7; a possible D gene is TRBD1 (6 bases). The CDR3 has 15 amino acids. CDR1 SGHVS and CDR2 FQNEAQ come from the germline V gene. V shed 4 bases and J shed 2 bases, with 15 bases lying between them. The CDR3 bases are TGTGCCAGCAGCTCCACGGACAGTATTGCCTACGAGCAGTACTTC. This translates into CASSSTDSIAYEQYF.

J is TRBJ2-7 and V is TRBV6-5, with 8 bases identical to TRBD1. With 4 bases clipped from V and 3 bases from J, the junction kept 5 bases outside the gene matches. Germline V gene sequence: CDR1 MNHEY, CDR2 SVGAGI. The CDR3 spans 14 residues. CDR3: CASSSGQAIYEQYF. CDR3 DNA: TGTGCCAGCAGTTCGGGACAGGCGATCTACGAGCAGTACTTC.

As to this clone: It may be a read error: a sequence one base away is much more abundant. The same CDR3 is also encoded by other DNA sequences in this sample. The chain employs TRBV25-1 and TRBJ2-7, with 14 bases matching TRBD2. From germline, CDR1 is MGHDK and CDR2 SYGVNS. Germline trimming cut 6 bases from V and 9 bases from J; bases unmatched to any gene: 13. This CDR3 spans 16 amino acids. The CDR3 loop reads CASSEPGLAGVHGQYF. The CDR3 DNA reads TGTGCCAGCAGCGAGCCGGGACTAGCGGGAGTCCACGGGCAGTACTTC.

The chain has TRBV28 and TRBJ1-5, with 8 bases aligning to TRBD1. V trimming: 1 base; J trimming: 7 bases; junction bases outside the gene matches: 0. The CDR3 runs 13 residues. Germline CDR1 and CDR2: MDHEN and SYDVKM. CDR3 nucleotides: TGTGCCAGCAGTTTATCAGGGGGCCAGCCCCAGCATTTT. It specifies CASSLSGGQPQHF.

This clone was seen a single time. V usage is TRBV11-2 and J usage is TRBJ2-5, with 7 bases identical to TRBD1. The CDR3 is 15 residues long. CDR1 and CDR2 (germline): SGHAT, FQNNGV. V trimming: 5 bases; J trimming: 1 base; junction bases outside the gene matches: 7. CDR3 region: CASSQGRDSQETQYF. In nucleotides, the CDR3 is TGTGCCAGCAGCCAGGGACGGGACAGCCAAGAGACCCAGTACTTC.

Only one count was recorded for this clone. The CDR3 carries no conserved terminal phenylalanine or tryptophan, so it likely arises from a read error. The sample contains more than one DNA sequence encoding this CDR3. The chain links TRBV29-1 to TRBJ1-2; no definite D call. This CDR3 is 12 amino acids long. CDR1 and CDR2 from the germline V gene are SQVTM and ANQGSEA. Here the CDR3 reads CSVEDHNYGYTL. CDR3 DNA sequence: TGCAGCGTCGAAGACCATAACTATGGCTACACCCTC.

The V and J genes are TRBV5-1 and TRBJ2-1; 7 nucleotides match TRBD2. The CDR3 spans 16 residues. J gave up 4 bases and V 0 bases, and 7 bases lay outside the gene matches. Looked up from germline, CDR1 is SGHRS and CDR2 is YFSETQ. The DNA of the CDR3 is TGCGCCAGCAGCTTGGCGAGTAGCGGGTTTTACAATGAGCAGTTCTTC. Its translation: CASSLASSGFYNEQFF. The full variable domain, with the rest looked up from reference TRBV5-1 and TRBJ2-1, is KAGVTQTPRYLIKTRGQQVTLSCSPISGHRSVSWYQQTPGQGLQFLFEYFSETQRNKGNFPGRFSGRQFSNSRSEMNVSTLELGDSALYLCASSLASSGFYNEQFFGPGTRLTVL.

The chain uses TRBV9 and TRBJ1-1; D is possibly TRBD1 (6 bases). The CDR3 runs 13 residues. CDR1 and CDR2 (germline): SGDLS, YYNGEE. Written as DNA, the CDR3 is TGTGCAGGAGGCTGTTGGGGGCGAACTGAAGCTTTCTTT. Protein sequence: CAGGCWGRTEAFF.

J is TRBJ1-1 and V is TRBV7-2; no definite D call. From germline, CDR1 is SGHTA and CDR2 FQGNSA. V lost 5 bases, J lost 1 base, and 8 bases lay in between. The CDR3 contains 13 residues. The CDR3, as DNA: TGTGCCAGCAGCCCAACACGGAACACTGAAGCTTTCTTT. Translating it yields CASSPTRNTEAFF.

The chain has TRBV5-4 and TRBJ2-2; 10 bases fit TRBD2. There are 15 residues in the CDR3. V lost 1 base to trimming and J lost 7 bases; unmatched junction nucleotides: 4. Germline CDR1 is SGHNT and CDR2 is YYREEE (reference sequence). The CDR3 spells CASSLQREGGGELFF. The CDR3 coding sequence is TGTGCCAGCAGCTTGCAGCGGGAGGGAGGCGGGGAGCTGTTTTTT.

Concerning this clone itself: This CDR3 is also generated by other DNA sequences in the sample. The chain employs TRBV6-5 and TRBJ1-3; the D is unclear. There are 13 residues in the CDR3. The V gene lost 5 bases and the J gene lost 0 bases, with 5 bases spanning the gap. CDR1 and CDR2 (germline): MNHEY, SVGAGI. The CDR3: CASSRGSGNTIYF. The CDR3 bases are TGTGCCAGCAGTCGGGGCTCTGGAAACACCATATATTTT.

This clone was detected only once. The gene calls are TRBV7-6 and TRBJ2-1; 7 bases are a match to TRBD2. CDR3 length: 15 residues. Germline V gives CDR1 SGHVS, CDR2 FNYEAQ. V lost 2 bases, J lost 5 bases, and 6 bases stayed unmatched. The CDR3, as DNA: TGTGCCAGCAGCTTATCGCTAGCGGCCCACAATGAGCAGTTCTTC. Translating gives CASSLSLAAHNEQFF.

CDR3 protein: CASSIWAASSGNTIYF. In DNA, the CDR3 is TGTGCCAGTAGTATTTGGGCCGCATCCTCTGGAAACACCATATATTTT. The V and J genes are TRBV19 and TRBJ1-3; the D is unclear. The length of the CDR3 is 16 residues. The germline V gene has CDR1 LNHDA and CDR2 SQIVND (reference sequence). V was shortened by 3 bases and J by 0 bases, with 12 bases between the two germline ends.

The sample holds a few counts of this clone. The chain combines TRBV29-1 with TRBJ2-5; the D call may be TRBD1 or TRBD2 (7 bases each). This CDR3 is built from 12 residues. The ends were cut back, 6 bases at V and 9 bases at J, with 17 bases in the middle. Germline-derived CDR1 and CDR2 are SQVTM and ANQGSEA. The CDR3 DNA sequence: TGCAGCGTCGCTACAGGGGAGGGGGCCCAGTACTTC. This translates into CSVATGEGAQYF.

This clone appeared a few times. The gene calls are TRBV6-1 and TRBJ2-7; the D gene is possibly TRBD2 (5 bases). Trimming removed 2 bases from V and 5 bases from J, with 10 bases in between. The CDR3 has 13 residues. Germline CDR1 is MNHNS and CDR2 is SASEGT. The CDR3 DNA reads TGTGCCAGCAGTGAATCGTTCGGGGACGAGCAGTACTTC. It codes for CASSESFGDEQYF.

The chain combines TRBV7-9 with TRBJ1-5; TRBD1 matches 8 bases. Germline V lookup: CDR1 SEHNR, CDR2 FQNEAQ (reference sequence). CDR3 length: 15 amino acids. The junction had 5 bases not matched to a gene; V was cut back by 5 bases and J by 2 bases. The CDR3 DNA reads as TGTGCCAGCAGCCGCGCGGGACAGGGCAATCAGCCCCAGCATTTT. Residues: CASSRAGQGNQPQHF.